Listed here are 13 T cell receptor beta chains from one sample, sequenced in a study of identical twins (dated by TCRdb to 2016 to 2018). Library creation used 5' RACE. Sequencing instrument: Illumina HiSeq 2000. Using fastp trimming at Q25 and MiXCR clonotype assembly, TCRdb reanalyzed the public sequencing data and kept in-frame beta chains. Duplicate CDR3 protein sequences are folded into a single record with the most common DNA and genes. This sample comprises roughly 1,500,000 distinct CDR3 sequences, around a third of them detected only once. In total, the top ten clones hold about 0.27% of the sample. Sequencing was carried out using cord blood. The receptors originated from a newborn girl in good health.

This chain uses TRBV7-7 with TRBJ2-7; D not certain. The V end lost 5 bases, the J end lost 2 bases, and 13 bases lay between the germline ends. Germline CDR1 reads SSHAT; CDR2 reads FNYEAQ (reference sequence). CDR3 length equals 14 residues. The CDR3 loop reads CASSPGMGTYEQYF. CDR3 nucleotides: TGTGCCAGCAGCCCTGGTATGGGGACCTACGAGCAGTACTTC.

This clonotype has only a few counts. The chain joins TRBV6-5 to TRBJ1-2; D perhaps matches TRBD1 (5 bases). Germline values: CDR1 MNHEY, CDR2 SVGAGI. The CDR3 is 18 residues long. V was clipped by 0 bases and J by 1 base, with 18 bases between them. CDR3 bases: TGTGCCAGCAGTTACTCAGGAGTTGGAGGGGCGTTTAACTATGGCTACACCTTC. Translating gives CASSYSGVGGAFNYGYTF.

The chain joins TRBV20-1 to TRBJ2-2; D is uncertain. This CDR3 region has 13 residues. Per the germline V gene, CDR1 is DFQATT and CDR2 is SNEGSKA (reference sequence). Trimming stripped 8 bases from V and 0 bases from J, with 10 bases between. The CDR3: CSPYLSNTGELFF. The DNA of the CDR3 is TGCAGTCCTTATCTGTCGAACACCGGGGAGCTGTTTTTT.

CDR3 region: CSARDQQANTGELFF. The CDR3 DNA reads as TGCAGTGCTAGAGATCAACAGGCGAACACCGGGGAGCTGTTTTTT. This sequence joins TRBV20-1 and TRBJ2-2, with TRBD1 as a possible D gene (5 bases). This CDR3 is built from 15 residues. The germline gives CDR1 DFQATT, CDR2 SNEGSKA (reference sequence). Trimming took 0 bases from V and 0 from J, leaving 8 bases between them.

This clonotype has more than one count but fewer than ten. V usage is TRBV28 and J usage is TRBJ2-3; no definite D call. CDR3 length: 13 residues. V was clipped by 6 bases and J by 2 bases, with 9 bases between them. CDR1 and CDR2 (germline): MDHEN, SYDVKM. CDR3 nucleotides: TGTGCCAGCAGCGGCGCACTCACAGATACGCAGTATTTT. Translating it yields CASSGALTDTQYF. Filled out from reference TRBV28 and TRBJ2-3, the complete variable domain reads DVKVTQSSRYLVKRTGEKVFLECVQDMDHENMFWYRQDPGLGLRLIYFSYDVKMKEKGDIPEGYSVSREKKERFSLILESASTNQTSMYLCASSGALTDTQYFGPGTRLTVL.

This clonotype was seen a few times. This rearrangement joins TRBV24-1 to TRBJ2-7; possibly TRBD1 for D (5 bases). The V end lost 5 bases, the J end lost 3 bases, and 13 bases lay between the germline ends. Germline V lookup: CDR1 KGHDR, CDR2 SFDVKD. The CDR3 runs 14 residues. CDR3 amino acids: CATSGGKGLYEQYF. The CDR3, as DNA: TGTGCCACCAGTGGAGGCAAGGGGCTCTACGAGCAGTACTTC.

This sequence joins TRBV20-1 and TRBJ1-2, with D possibly being TRBD1 (5 bases). The germline V and J ends were trimmed by 0 bases and 2 bases, with 13 bases remaining between them. The CDR3 loop spans 15 amino acids. CDR1 DFQATT and CDR2 SNEGSKA come from the germline V gene (reference sequence). The CDR3 protein is CSARDPRDGNYGYTF. CDR3 in DNA: TGCAGTGCTAGAGATCCTAGGGACGGCAACTATGGCTACACCTTC.

This clonotype has a count of ten or more. This chain joins TRBV20-1 and TRBJ2-3, with a weak D call TRBD2 (5 bases). CDR1 and CDR2 (germline): DFQATT, SNEGSKA (reference sequence). The CDR3 runs to 11 residues. Trimming pared 6 bases from V and 6 bases from J, leaving 10 bases between. CDR3 nucleotide sequence: TGCAGTGCCAGAACGGGGGATACGCAGTATTTT. Translating gives CSARTGDTQYF.

In this sample, this clonotype turned up a few times. CDR3 region: CATSAGLAGVGRTDTQYF. The CDR3, as DNA: TGTGCCACCAGCGCGGGACTAGCGGGAGTGGGACGCACAGATACGCAGTATTTT. The chain combines TRBV24-1 with TRBJ2-3, with TRBD2 identical over 14 bases. V was pared by 7 bases and J by 1 base, with 9 bases of the junction left unmatched. This CDR3 has 18 residues. Germline V gives CDR1 KGHDR, CDR2 SFDVKD.

This clonotype was seen once. This rearrangement joins TRBV27 to TRBJ2-1; possibly TRBD1 for D (5 bases). Trimming shortened V by 5 bases and J by 5 bases, and 10 bases separated the two germline ends. Germline V gene sequence: CDR1 MNHEY, CDR2 SMNVEV (reference sequence). CDR3 length: 13 amino acids. The CDR3 DNA reads TGTGCCAGCAGTATGGACAACGACAATGAGCAGTTCTTC. It is translated as CASSMDNDNEQFF.

The chain joins TRBV19 to TRBJ1-1; TRBD1 matches 7 bases. CDR3 length: 17 amino acids. V lost 6 bases, J lost 4 bases, and 17 bases stayed unmatched. Per the germline V gene, CDR1 is LNHDA and CDR2 is SQIVND (reference sequence). CDR3: CASSTIQQTGKSTEAFF. The CDR3 region has the DNA TGTGCCAGTAGCACTATCCAGCAGACAGGGAAAAGCACTGAAGCTTTCTTT.

This clonotype was picked up a small number of times. This chain connects TRBV5-1 to TRBJ2-2; TRBD1 matches at 7 bases. Germline V CDR1 and CDR2: SGHRS, YFSETQ. The CDR3 runs 15 residues. The ends lost 1 base at V and 5 bases at J; junction bases unmatched: 5. The CDR3 bases are TGCGCCAGCAGCTTGATCCAGGGGGAAACCGGGGAGCTGTTTTTT. Its protein product is CASSLIQGETGELFF.

About this clonotype itself: Given a much more abundant clone one base away, this may be a read error. J is TRBJ2-5 and V is TRBV7-9; D not certain. V was shortened by 1 base and J by 11 bases, with 17 bases between the two germline ends. In germline, CDR1 is SEHNR, CDR2 FQNEAQ (reference sequence). This CDR3 region has 14 residues. CDR3 protein: CASSLVSSTYGQYF. The CDR3 DNA follows: TGTGCCAGCAGCTTAGTTTCCAGTACCTACGGGCAGTACTTC.